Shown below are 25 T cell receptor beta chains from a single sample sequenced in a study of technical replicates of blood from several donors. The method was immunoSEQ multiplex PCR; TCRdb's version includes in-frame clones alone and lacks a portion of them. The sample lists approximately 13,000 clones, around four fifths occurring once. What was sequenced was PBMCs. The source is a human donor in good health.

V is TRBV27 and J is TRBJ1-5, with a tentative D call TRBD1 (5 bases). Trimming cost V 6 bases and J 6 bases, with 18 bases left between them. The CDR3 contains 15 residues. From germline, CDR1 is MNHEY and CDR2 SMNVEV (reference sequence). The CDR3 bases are TGTGCCAGCAGGTCCGCGGACAAAAGGGGTCAGCCCCAGCATTTT. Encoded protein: CASRSADKRGQPQHF.

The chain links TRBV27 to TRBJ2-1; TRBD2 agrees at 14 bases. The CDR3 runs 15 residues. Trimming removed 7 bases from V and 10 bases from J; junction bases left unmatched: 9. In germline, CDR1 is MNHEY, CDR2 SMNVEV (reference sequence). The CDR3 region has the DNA TGTGCCAGCACCCTATCGGGACTAGCGGGAGAGGAGCAGTTCTTC. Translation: CASTLSGLAGEEQFF.

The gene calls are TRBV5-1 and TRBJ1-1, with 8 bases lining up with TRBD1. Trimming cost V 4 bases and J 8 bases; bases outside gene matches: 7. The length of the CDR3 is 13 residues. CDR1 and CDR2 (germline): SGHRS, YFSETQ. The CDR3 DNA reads TGCGCCAGCAGCCCCGGACAGGGCCCCGAAGCTTTCTTT. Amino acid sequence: CASSPGQGPEAFF.

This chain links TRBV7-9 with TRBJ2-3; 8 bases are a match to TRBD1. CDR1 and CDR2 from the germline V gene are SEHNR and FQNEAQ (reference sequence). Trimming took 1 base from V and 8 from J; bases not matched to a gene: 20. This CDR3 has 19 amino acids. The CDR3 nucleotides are TGTGCCAGCAGCTTAGGGTTGGCAGGGGGCGACCTGCTAGTGGGTACGCAGTATTTT. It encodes CASSLGLAGGDLLVGTQYF.

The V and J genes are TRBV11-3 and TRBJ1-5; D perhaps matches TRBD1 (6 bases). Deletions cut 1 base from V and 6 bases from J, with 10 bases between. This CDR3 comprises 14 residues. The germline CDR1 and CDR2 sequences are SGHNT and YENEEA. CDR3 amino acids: CASSLGWGRQPQHF. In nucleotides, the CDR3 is TGTGCCAGCAGCTTAGGATGGGGGCGTCAGCCCCAGCATTTT.

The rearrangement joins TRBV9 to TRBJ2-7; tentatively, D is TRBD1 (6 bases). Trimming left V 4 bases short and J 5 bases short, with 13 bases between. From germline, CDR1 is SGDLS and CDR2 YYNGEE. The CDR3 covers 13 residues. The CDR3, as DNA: TGTGCCAGCAGCCTTGAACAGGGTGACGAGCAGTACTTC. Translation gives CASSLEQGDEQYF.

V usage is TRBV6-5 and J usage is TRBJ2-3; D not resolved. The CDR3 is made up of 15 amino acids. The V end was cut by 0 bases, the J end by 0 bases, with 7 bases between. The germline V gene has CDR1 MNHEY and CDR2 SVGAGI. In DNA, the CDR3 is TGTGCCAGCAGTTACTCGGCAGTTAGCACAGATACGCAGTATTTT. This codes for CASSYSAVSTDTQYF.

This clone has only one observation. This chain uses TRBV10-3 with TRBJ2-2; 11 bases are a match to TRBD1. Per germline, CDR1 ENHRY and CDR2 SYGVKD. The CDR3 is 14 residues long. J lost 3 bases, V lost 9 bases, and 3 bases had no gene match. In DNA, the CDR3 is TGTGCCATTGGACAGGGGGCTGACACCGGGGAGCTGTTTTTT. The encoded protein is CAIGQGADTGELFF.

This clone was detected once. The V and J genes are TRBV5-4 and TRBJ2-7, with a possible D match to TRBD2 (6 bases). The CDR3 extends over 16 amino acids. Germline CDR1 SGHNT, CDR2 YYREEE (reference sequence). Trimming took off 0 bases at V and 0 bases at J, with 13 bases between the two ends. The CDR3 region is CASSLVGVGSSYEQYF. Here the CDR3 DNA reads TGTGCCAGCAGCTTGGTTGGGGTCGGGAGCTCCTACGAGCAGTACTTC. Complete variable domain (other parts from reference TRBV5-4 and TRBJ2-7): ETGVTQSPTHLIKTRGQQVTLRCSSQSGHNTVSWYQQALGQGPQFIFQYYREEENGRGNFPPRFSGLQFPNYSSELNVNALELDDSALYLCASSLVGVGSSYEQYFGPGTRLTVT.

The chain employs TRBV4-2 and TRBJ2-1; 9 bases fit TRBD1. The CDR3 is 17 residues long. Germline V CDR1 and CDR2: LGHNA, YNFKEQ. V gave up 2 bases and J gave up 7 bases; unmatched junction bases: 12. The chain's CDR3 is CASSQKGGDRALNEQFF. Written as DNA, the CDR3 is TGTGCCAGCAGCCAAAAGGGGGGGGACAGGGCATTGAATGAGCAGTTCTTC.

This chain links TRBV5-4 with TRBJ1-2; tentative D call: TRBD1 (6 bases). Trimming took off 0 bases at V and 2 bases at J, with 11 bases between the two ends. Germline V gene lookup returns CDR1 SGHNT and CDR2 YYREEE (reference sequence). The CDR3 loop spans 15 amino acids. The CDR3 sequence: CASSLAQGMNYGYTF. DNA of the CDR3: TGTGCCAGCAGCTTGGCCCAGGGGATGAACTATGGCTACACCTTC.

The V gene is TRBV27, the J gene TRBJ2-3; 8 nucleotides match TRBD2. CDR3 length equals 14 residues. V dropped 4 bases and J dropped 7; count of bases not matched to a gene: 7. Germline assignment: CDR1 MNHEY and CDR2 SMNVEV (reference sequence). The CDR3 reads CASSSGLAVYTQYF. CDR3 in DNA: TGTGCCAGCAGTTCCGGACTAGCTGTATATACGCAGTATTTT.

Written as DNA, the CDR3 is TGCAGCGTTGATACGGGATACGGCTACACCTTC. It translates to CSVDTGYGYTF. V is TRBV29-1 and J is TRBJ1-2; D call uncertain. With 3 bases removed from V and 8 bases from J, the gap between germline ends came to 10 bases. CDR3 length equals 11 residues. Looked up from germline, CDR1 is SQVTM and CDR2 is ANQGSEA. The full variable domain, in which reference TRBV29-1 and TRBJ1-2 provide the parts outside the CDR3, is SAVISQKPSRDICQRGTSLTIQCQVDSQVTMMFWYRQQPGQSLTLIATANQGSEATYESGFVIDKFPISRPNLTFSTLTVSNMSPEDSSIYLCSVDTGYGYTFGSGTRLTVV.

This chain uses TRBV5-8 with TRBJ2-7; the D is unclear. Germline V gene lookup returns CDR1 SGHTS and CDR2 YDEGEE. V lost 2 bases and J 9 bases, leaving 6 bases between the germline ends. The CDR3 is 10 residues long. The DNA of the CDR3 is TGTGCCAGCAGCTTAGAAGCGCAGTACTTC. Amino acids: CASSLEAQYF. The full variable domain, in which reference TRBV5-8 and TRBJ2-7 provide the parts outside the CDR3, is EAGVTQSPTHLIKTRGQQATLRCSPISGHTSVYWYQQALGLGLQFLLWYDEGEERNRGNFPPRFSGRQFPNYSSELNVNALELEDSALYLCASSLEAQYFGPGTRLTVT.

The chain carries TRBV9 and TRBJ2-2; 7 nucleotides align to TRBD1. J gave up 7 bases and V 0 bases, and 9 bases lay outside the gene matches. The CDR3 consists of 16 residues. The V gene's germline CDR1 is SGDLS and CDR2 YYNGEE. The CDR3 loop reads CASSVGSRGFGGELFF. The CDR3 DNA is TGTGCCAGCAGCGTAGGGAGCAGGGGGTTCGGCGGGGAGCTGTTTTTT.

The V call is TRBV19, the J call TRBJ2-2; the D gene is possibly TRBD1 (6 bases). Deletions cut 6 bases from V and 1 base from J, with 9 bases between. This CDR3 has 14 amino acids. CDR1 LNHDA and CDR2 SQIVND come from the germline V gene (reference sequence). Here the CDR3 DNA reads TGTGCCAGTAGAGTAGGGGGGAACACCGGGGAGCTGTTTTTT. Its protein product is CASRVGGNTGELFF.

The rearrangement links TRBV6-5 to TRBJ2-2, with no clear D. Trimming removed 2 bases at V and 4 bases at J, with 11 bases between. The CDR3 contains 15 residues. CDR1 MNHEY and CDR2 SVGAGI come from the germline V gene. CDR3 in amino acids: CASSYVAPSTGELFF. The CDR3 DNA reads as TGTGCCAGCAGTTACGTGGCCCCATCCACCGGGGAGCTGTTTTTT.

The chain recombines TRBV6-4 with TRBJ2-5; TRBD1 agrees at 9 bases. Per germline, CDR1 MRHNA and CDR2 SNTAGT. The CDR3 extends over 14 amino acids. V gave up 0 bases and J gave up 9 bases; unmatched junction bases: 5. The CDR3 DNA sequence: TGTGCCAGCAGTGACTCCGAGACAGGGGGGCCCCAGTACTTC. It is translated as CASSDSETGGPQYF.

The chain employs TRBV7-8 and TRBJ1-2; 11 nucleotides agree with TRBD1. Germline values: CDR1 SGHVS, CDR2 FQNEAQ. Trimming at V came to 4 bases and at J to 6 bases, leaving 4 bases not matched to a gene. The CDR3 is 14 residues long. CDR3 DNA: TGTGCCAGCAGCTCCCCGGGACAGGGGGATGGCTACACCTTC. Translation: CASSSPGQGDGYTF.

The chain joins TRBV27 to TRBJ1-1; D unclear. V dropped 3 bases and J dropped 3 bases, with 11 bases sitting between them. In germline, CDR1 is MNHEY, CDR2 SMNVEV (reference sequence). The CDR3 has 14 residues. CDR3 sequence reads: CASSLRAVHTEAFF. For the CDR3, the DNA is TGTGCCAGCAGTTTGCGGGCGGTACACACTGAAGCTTTCTTT.

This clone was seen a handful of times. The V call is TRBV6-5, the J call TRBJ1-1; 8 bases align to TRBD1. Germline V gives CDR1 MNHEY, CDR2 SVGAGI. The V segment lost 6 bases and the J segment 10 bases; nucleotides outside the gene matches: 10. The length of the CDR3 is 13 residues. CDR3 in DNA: TGTGCCAGCAGCAGGGACAGGCAGGATATAGCTTTCTTT. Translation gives CASSRDRQDIAFF.

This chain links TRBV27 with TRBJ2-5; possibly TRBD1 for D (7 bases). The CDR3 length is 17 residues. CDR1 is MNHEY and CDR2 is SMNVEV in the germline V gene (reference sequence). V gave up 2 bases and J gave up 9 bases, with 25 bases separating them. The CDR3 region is CASSLRQGGTTPGAQYF. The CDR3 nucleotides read TGTGCCAGCAGTTTACGGCAGGGGGGTACTACCCCGGGCGCCCAGTACTTC.

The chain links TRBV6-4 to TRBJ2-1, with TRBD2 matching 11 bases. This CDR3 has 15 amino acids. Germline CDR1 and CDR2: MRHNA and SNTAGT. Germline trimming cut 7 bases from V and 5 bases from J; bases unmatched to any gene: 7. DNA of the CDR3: TGTGCCAGCAAGGAATCTAGCGGGAGGCACAATGAGCAGTTCTTC. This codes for CASKESSGRHNEQFF.

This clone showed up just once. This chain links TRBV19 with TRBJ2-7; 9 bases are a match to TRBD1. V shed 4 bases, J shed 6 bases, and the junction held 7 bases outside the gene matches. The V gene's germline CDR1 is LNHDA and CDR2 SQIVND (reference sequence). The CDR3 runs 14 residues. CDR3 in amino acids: CASSTRGQGGEQYF. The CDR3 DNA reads TGTGCCAGTAGTACACGGGGACAGGGTGGCGAGCAGTACTTC.

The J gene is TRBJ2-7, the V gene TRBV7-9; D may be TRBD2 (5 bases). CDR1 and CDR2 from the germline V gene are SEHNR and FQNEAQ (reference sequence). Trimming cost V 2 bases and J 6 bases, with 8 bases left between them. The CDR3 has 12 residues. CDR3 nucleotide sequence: TGTGCCAGCAGCTTAAGCGGCGGCGAGCAGTACTTC. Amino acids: CASSLSGGEQYF.